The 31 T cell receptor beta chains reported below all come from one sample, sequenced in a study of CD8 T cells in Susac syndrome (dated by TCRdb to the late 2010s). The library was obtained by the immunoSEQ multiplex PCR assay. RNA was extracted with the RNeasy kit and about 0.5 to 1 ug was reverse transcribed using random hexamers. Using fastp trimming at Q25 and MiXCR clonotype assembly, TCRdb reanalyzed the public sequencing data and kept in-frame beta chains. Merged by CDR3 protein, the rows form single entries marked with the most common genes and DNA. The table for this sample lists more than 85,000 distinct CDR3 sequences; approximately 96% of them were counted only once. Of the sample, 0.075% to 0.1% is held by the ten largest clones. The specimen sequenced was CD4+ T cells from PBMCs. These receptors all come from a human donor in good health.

The CDR3 region has the DNA TGTGCCAGCAGTTTAGACAGGGGTTCTAACACTGAAGCTTTCTTT. Its translation is CASSLDRGSNTEAFF. V usage is TRBV2 and J usage is TRBJ1-1, with TRBD1 matching over 8 bases. With 5 bases clipped from V and 2 bases from J, the junction kept 7 bases outside the gene matches. The CDR3 contains 15 residues. Germline CDR1 is SNHLY and CDR2 is FYNNEI. The full variable domain, rest sourced from reference TRBV2 and TRBJ1-1, is EPEVTQTPSHQVTQMGQEVILRCVPISNHLYFYWYRQILGQKVEFLVSFYNNEISEKSEIFDDQFSVERPDGSNFTLKIRSTKLEDSAMYFCASSLDRGSNTEAFFGQGTRLTVV.

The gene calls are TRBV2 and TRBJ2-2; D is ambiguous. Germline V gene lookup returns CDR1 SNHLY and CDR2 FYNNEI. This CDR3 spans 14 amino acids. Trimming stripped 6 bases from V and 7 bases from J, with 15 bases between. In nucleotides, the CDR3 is TGTGCCAGCAGAATCGGGCTTCAGGACGGGGAGCTGTTTTTT. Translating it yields CASRIGLQDGELFF.

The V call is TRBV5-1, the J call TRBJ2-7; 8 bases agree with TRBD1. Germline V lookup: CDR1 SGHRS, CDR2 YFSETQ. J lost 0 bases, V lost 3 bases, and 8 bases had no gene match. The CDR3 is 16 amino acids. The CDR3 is CASSSNAGGASYEQYF. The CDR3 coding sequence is TGCGCCAGCAGCTCCAACGCAGGGGGCGCCTCCTACGAGCAGTACTTC.

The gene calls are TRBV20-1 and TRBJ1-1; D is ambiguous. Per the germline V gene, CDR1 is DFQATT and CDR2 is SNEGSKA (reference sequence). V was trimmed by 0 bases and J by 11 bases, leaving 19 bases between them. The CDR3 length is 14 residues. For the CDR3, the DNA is TGCAGTGCTAGAGATCAAGTAAGTGGCCGGTGGGCTTTCTTT. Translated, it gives CSARDQVSGRWAFF.

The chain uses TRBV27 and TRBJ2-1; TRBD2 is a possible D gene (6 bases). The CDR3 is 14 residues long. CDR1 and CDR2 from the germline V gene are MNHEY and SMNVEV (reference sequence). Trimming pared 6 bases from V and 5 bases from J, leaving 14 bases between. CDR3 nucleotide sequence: TGTGCCAGCAGGGTCGGAGGGCCCAACAATGAGCAGTTCTTC. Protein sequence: CASRVGGPNNEQFF.

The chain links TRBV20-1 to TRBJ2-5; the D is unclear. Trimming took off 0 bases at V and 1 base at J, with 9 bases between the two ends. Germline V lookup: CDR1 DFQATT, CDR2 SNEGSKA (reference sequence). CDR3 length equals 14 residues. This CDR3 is CSARDLRVQETQYF. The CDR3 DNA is TGCAGTGCTAGAGATCTTCGCGTCCAAGAGACCCAGTACTTC.

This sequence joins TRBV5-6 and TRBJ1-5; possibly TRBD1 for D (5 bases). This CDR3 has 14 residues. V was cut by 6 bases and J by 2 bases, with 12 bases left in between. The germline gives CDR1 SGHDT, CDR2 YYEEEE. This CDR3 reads CASTSRGGNQPQHF. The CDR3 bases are TGTGCCAGCACGTCCCGGGGGGGCAATCAGCCCCAGCATTTT.

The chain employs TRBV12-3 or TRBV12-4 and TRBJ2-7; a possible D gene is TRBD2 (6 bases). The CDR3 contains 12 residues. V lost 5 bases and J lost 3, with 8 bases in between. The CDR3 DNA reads TGTGCCAGCAGTCGTAGCGGCTACGAGCAGTACTTC. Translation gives CASSRSGYEQYF.

The CDR3 DNA sequence: TGTGCCAGCAGCTTAGTTTCAGGGCGGGCTGAGCAGTTCTTC. As protein: CASSLVSGRAEQFF. V gene TRBV11-2 combines with J gene TRBJ2-1; D may match TRBD1 or TRBD2 (5 bases each). The V gene lost 1 base and the J gene lost 9 bases, with 13 bases spanning the gap. This CDR3 region has 14 residues. CDR1 and CDR2 (germline): SGHAT, FQNNGV.

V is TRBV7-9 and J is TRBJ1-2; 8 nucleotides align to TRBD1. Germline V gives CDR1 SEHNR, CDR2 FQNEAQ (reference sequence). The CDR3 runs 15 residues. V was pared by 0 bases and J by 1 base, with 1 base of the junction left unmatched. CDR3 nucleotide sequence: TGTGCCAGCAGCTTAGCACAGGGGGATAACTATGGCTACACCTTC. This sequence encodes CASSLAQGDNYGYTF.

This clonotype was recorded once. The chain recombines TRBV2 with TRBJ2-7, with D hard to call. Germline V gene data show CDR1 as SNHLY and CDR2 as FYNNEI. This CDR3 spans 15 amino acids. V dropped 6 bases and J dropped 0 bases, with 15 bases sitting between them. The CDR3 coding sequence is TGTGCCAGCAGCGAAAGGCAGGTCGTCTCCTACGAGCAGTACTTC. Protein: CASSERQVVSYEQYF. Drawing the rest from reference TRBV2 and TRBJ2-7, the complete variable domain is EPEVTQTPSHQVTQMGQEVILRCVPISNHLYFYWYRQILGQKVEFLVSFYNNEISEKSEIFDDQFSVERPDGSNFTLKIRSTKLEDSAMYFCASSERQVVSYEQYFGPGTRLTVT.

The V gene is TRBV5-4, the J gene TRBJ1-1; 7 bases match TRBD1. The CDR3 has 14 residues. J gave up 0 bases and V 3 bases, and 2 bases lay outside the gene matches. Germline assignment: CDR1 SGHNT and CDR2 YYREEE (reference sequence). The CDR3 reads CASSWGQMNTEAFF. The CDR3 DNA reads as TGTGCCAGCAGCTGGGGACAGATGAACACTGAAGCTTTCTTT.

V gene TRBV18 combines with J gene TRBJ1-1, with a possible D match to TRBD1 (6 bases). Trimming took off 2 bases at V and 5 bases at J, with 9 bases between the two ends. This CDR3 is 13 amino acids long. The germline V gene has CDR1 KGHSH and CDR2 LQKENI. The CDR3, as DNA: TGTGCCAGCTCACCAGTAGGACAGACTGAAGCTTTCTTT. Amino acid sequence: CASSPVGQTEAFF.

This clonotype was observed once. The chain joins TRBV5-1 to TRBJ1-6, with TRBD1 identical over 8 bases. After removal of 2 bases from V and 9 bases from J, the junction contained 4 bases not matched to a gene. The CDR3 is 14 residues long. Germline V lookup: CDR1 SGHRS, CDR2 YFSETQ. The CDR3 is CASSFETGASPLHF. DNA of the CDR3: TGCGCCAGCAGCTTTGAGACAGGGGCTTCACCCCTCCACTTT.

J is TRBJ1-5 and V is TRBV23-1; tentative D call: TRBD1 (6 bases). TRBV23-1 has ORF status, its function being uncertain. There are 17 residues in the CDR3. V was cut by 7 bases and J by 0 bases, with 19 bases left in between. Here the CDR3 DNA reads TGCGCCAGCAAGCGAGGCAGGGGCCGCCCTAGCAATCAGCCCCAGCATTTT. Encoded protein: CASKRGRGRPSNQPQHF.

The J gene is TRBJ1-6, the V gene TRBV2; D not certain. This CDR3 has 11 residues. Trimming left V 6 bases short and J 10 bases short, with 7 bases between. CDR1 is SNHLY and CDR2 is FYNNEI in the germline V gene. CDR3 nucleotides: TGTGCCAGCAGCCGGACCTCACCCCTCCACTTT. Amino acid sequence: CASSRTSPLHF.

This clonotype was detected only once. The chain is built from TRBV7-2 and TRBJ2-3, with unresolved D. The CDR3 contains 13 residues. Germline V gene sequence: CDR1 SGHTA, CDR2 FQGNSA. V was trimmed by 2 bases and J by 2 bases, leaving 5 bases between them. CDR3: CASSLPTTDTQYF. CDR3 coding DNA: TGTGCCAGCAGCTTACCTACCACAGATACGCAGTATTTT.

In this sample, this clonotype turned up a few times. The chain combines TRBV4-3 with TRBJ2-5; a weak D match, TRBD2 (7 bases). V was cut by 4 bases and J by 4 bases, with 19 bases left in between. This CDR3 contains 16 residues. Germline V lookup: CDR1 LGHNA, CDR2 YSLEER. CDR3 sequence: CASSLRASGGGETQYF. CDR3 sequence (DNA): TGCGCCAGCAGCCTTCGGGCTAGCGGAGGGGGAGAGACCCAGTACTTC.

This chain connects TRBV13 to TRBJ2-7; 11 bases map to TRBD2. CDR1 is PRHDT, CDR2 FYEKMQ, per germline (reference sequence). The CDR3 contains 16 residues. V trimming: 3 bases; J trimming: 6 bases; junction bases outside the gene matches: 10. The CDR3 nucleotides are TGTGCCAGCAGCTTTCGGCTAGCGGGGGGCGTGGGCGAGCAGTACTTC. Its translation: CASSFRLAGGVGEQYF.

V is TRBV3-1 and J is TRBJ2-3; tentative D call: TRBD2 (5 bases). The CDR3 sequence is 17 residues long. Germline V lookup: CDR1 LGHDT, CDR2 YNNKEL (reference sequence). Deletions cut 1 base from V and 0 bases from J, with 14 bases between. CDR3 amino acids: CASSQGNPGTSTDTQYF. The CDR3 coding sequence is TGTGCCAGCAGCCAAGGCAACCCGGGAACTAGCACAGATACGCAGTATTTT.

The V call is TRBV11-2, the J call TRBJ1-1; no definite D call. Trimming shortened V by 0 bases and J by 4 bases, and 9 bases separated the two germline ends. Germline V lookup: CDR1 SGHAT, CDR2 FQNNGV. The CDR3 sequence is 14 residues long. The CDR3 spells CASSLDPFRTEAFF. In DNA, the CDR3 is TGTGCCAGCAGCTTAGACCCCTTCCGCACTGAAGCTTTCTTT.

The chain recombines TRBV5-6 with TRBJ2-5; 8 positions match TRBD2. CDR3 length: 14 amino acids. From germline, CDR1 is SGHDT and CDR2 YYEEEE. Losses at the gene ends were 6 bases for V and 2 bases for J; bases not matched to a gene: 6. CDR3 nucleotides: TGTGCCAGCACCCGGACTAGCAAACAAGAGACCCAGTACTTC. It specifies CASTRTSKQETQYF. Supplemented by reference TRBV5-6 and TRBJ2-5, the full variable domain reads DAGVTQSPTHLIKTRGQQVTLRCSPKSGHDTVSWYQQALGQGPQFIFQYYEEEERQRGNFPDRFSGHQFPNYSSELNVNALLLGDSALYLCASTRTSKQETQYFGPGTRLLVL.

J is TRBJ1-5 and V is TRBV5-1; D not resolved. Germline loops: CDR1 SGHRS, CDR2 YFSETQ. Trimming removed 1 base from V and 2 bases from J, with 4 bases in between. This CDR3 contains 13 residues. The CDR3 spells CASSLNGNQPQHF. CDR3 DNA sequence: TGCGCCAGCAGCTTGAACGGCAATCAGCCCCAGCATTTT.

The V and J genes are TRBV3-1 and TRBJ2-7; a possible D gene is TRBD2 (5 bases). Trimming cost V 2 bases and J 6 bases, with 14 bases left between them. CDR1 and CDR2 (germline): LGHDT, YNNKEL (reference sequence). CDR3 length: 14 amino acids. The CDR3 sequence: CASSQLHVAREQYF. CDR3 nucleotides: TGTGCCAGCAGCCAACTCCACGTAGCGCGCGAGCAGTACTTC.

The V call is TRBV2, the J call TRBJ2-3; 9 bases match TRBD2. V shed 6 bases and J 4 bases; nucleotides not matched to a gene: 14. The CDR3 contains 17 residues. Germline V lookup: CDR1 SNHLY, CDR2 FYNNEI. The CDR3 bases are TGTGCCAGCAGACCCCGTCTTGCGGGGGGGTGGGCAGATACGCAGTATTTT. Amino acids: CASRPRLAGGWADTQYF. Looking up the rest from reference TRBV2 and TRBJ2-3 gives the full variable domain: EPEVTQTPSHQVTQMGQEVILRCVPISNHLYFYWYRQILGQKVEFLVSFYNNEISEKSEIFDDQFSVERPDGSNFTLKIRSTKLEDSAMYFCASRPRLAGGWADTQYFGPGTRLTVL.

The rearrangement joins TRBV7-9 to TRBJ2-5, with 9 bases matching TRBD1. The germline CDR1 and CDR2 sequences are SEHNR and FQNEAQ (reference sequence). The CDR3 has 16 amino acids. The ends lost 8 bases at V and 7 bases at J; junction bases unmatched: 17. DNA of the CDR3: TGTGCCAGCCCCCCGAGATCGGACAGGGGCTCTTTGACCCAGTACTTC. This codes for CASPPRSDRGSLTQYF.

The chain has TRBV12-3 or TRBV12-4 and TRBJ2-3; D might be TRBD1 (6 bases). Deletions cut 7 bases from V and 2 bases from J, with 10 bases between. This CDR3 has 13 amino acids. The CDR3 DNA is TGTGCCAGCATCCGGACAGACACAGATACGCAGTATTTT. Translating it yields CASIRTDTDTQYF.

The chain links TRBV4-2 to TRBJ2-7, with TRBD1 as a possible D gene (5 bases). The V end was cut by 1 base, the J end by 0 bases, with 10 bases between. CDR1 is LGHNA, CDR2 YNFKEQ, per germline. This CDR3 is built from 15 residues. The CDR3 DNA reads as TGTGCCAGCAGCCAAGCTTCAGGGCTCTCCTACGAGCAGTACTTC. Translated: CASSQASGLSYEQYF.

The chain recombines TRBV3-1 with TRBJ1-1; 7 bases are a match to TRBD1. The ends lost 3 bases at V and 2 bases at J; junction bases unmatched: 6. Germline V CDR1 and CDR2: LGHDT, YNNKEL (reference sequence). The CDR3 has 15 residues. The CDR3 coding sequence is TGTGCCAGCAGCCAGAGACAGGGAAGTAACACTGAAGCTTTCTTT. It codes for CASSQRQGSNTEAFF.

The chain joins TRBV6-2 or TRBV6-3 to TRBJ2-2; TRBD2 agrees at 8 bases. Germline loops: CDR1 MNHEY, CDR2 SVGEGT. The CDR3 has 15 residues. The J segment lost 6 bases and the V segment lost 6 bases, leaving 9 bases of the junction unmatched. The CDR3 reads CASSRRWREAGELFF. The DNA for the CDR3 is TGTGCCAGCAGCCGAAGGTGGCGGGAGGCCGGGGAGCTGTTTTTT.

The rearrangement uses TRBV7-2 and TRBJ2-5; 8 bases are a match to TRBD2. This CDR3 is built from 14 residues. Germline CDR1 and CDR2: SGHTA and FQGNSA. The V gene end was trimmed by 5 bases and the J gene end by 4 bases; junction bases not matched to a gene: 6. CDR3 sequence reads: CASSTERGLETQYF. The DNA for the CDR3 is TGTGCCAGCAGCACCGAGCGGGGGTTAGAGACCCAGTACTTC.